Below, 16 T cell receptor beta chains from the same sample are listed, as sequenced in a study of cytomegalovirus exposure and HLA in healthy donors. It was with 60 Vbeta and 13 Jbeta primers that the PCR ran. This table comes from immunoSEQ multiplex PCR, and its TCRdb copy is limited to in-frame clones, with some not included. The profile shows some 170,000 clones, 81% of them singletons. Sequencing used PBMCs. All receptors come from a woman aged 45-65 years in good health and CMV-seronegative.

This clone showed up just a few times. This chain links TRBV5-4 with TRBJ1-5, with 9 bases identical to TRBD1. V was clipped by 2 bases and J by 6 bases; unmatched bases: 3. Germline CDR1 SGHNT, CDR2 YYREEE (reference sequence). The CDR3 runs to 14 residues. The CDR3 sequence is CASSFRTGAQPQHF. For the CDR3, the DNA is TGTGCCAGCAGCTTCAGGACAGGGGCTCAGCCCCAGCATTTT.

J is TRBJ1-1 and V is TRBV7-2, with unresolved D. CDR1 and CDR2 (germline): SGHTA, FQGNSA. The CDR3 runs to 13 residues. V lost 5 bases, J lost 4 bases, and 11 bases lay in between. The CDR3 sequence: CASSTDRSTEAFF. The DNA of the CDR3 is TGTGCCAGCAGCACCGATCGGAGCACTGAAGCTTTCTTT.

This chain connects TRBV28 to TRBJ2-5; D unresolved. The germline CDR1 and CDR2 sequences are MDHEN and SYDVKM. Trimming took off 4 bases at V and 7 bases at J, with 19 bases between the two ends. This CDR3 is built from 15 residues. The CDR3 region is CASSYPQVGVGTQYF. CDR3 nucleotides: TGTGCCAGCAGTTACCCCCAGGTTGGCGTGGGGACCCAGTACTTC.

The gene calls are TRBV15 and TRBJ2-3, with D possibly TRBD1 on 6 matching bases. Trimming took off 7 bases at V and 2 bases at J, with 13 bases between the two ends. The CDR3 runs 14 residues. The germline V gene encodes CDR1 LNHNV and CDR2 YYDKDF (reference sequence). The CDR3 DNA sequence: TGTGCCACCACCCCAGGGGTTTACACAGATACGCAGTATTTT. Protein product: CATTPGVYTDTQYF.

CDR3 in amino acids: CATILQGEYTEAFF. The CDR3 DNA is TGTGCCACCATACTCCAGGGCGAGTACACTGAAGCTTTCTTT. The chain recombines TRBV2 with TRBJ1-1; weak D call: TRBD1 (5 bases). Trimming took 10 bases from V and 3 from J, leaving 18 bases between them. Germline V lookup: CDR1 SNHLY, CDR2 FYNNEI. The length of the CDR3 is 14 residues.

Remarks on this clone: Other DNA sequences in this sample translate to the same CDR3. The V gene is TRBV11-2, the J gene TRBJ1-1; D might be TRBD1 (5 bases). This CDR3 spans 13 amino acids. The V end was cut by 1 base, the J end by 4 bases, with 7 bases between. Germline V lookup: CDR1 SGHAT, CDR2 FQNNGV. The CDR3 protein is CASSLVQGTEAFF. As DNA, the CDR3 is TGTGCCAGCAGCTTAGTCCAGGGCACTGAAGCTTTCTTT.

The CDR3 sequence: CASRPPQEKLFF. The CDR3 DNA reads as TGTGCCAGCAGGCCCCCTCAGGAAAAACTGTTTTTT. This sequence joins TRBV28 and TRBJ1-4; D ambiguous. There are 12 residues in the CDR3. V lost 6 bases and J 8 bases, leaving 10 bases between the germline ends. Germline V gene sequence: CDR1 MDHEN, CDR2 SYDVKM.

The V call is TRBV21-1, the J call TRBJ2-1; TRBD2, the table's D call, was not compared with the DNA. TRBV21-1 is assigned pseudogene status. The CDR3 loop spans 17 amino acids. The CDR3 sequence is CASSKKAPGGDYNEQFF. The CDR3 DNA is TGTGCCAGCAGCAAAAAGGCCCCCGGGGGGGACTACAATGAGCAGTTCTTC.

The rearrangement uses TRBV7-2 and TRBJ2-3; tentatively, D is TRBD2 (6 bases). Germline V gene lookup returns CDR1 SGHTA and CDR2 FQGNSA. The V end lost 4 bases, the J end lost 2 bases, and 10 bases lay between the germline ends. The CDR3 consists of 14 residues. The CDR3 sequence is CASSYGGATDTQYF. For the CDR3, the DNA is TGTGCCAGCAGCTACGGGGGAGCCACAGATACGCAGTATTTT.

V is TRBV19 and J is TRBJ2-7; 7 bases line up with TRBD1. V trimming: 9 bases; J trimming: 1 base; junction bases outside the gene matches: 6. The CDR3 runs to 13 residues. The germline V gene has CDR1 LNHDA and CDR2 SQIVND (reference sequence). In DNA form, the CDR3 reads TGTGCCAGCCGGGACAGTAGATCCTACGAGCAGTACTTC. This gives the protein CASRDSRSYEQYF.

To note about this clone: The same CDR3 also results from other DNA sequences found in this sample. The rearrangement joins TRBV4-3 to TRBJ1-2, with D possibly TRBD1 on 6 matching bases. Deletions cut 5 bases from V and 1 base from J, with 14 bases between. This CDR3 spans 15 amino acids. Germline-derived CDR1 and CDR2 are LGHNA and YSLEER. CDR3 loop: CASSTRTDLNYGYTF. CDR3 nucleotide sequence: TGCGCCAGCAGCACCCGGACAGACCTTAACTATGGCTACACCTTC.

V usage is TRBV12-5 and J usage is TRBJ1-5; tentative D call: TRBD1 (5 bases). The V gene lost 6 bases and the J gene lost 6 bases, with 15 bases spanning the gap. Germline V gene lookup returns CDR1 LGHNT and CDR2 FRNRAP. The CDR3 length is 14 residues. Written as DNA, the CDR3 is TGTGCTAGTGGCCAAGGTCAGGGTAGTCAGCCCCAGCATTTT. It specifies CASGQGQGSQPQHF.

The V call is TRBV11-2, the J call TRBJ2-5, with a weak D call TRBD1 (5 bases). The end of the DNA is better explained by TRBJ2-7, so the J call may be wrong. The CDR3 has 13 residues. CDR1 SGHAT and CDR2 FQNNGV come from the germline V gene. CDR3 DNA sequence: TGTGCCAGCGCCCTAGGGGAATCCTACGAGCAGTACTTC. This codes for CASALGESYEQYF.

The chain is built from TRBV2 and TRBJ1-1, with D unclear. Germline CDR1 SNHLY, CDR2 FYNNEI. The CDR3 spans 15 residues. V dropped 8 bases and J dropped 1 base, with 17 bases sitting between them. The CDR3 DNA sequence: TGTGCCAGCTCACGGGGTAGCCTCGGGAACACTGAAGCTTTCTTT. Amino acid sequence: CASSRGSLGNTEAFF.

The chain recombines TRBV7-3 with TRBJ2-3, with a possible D match to TRBD2 (6 bases). The germline V gene has CDR1 SGHTA and CDR2 FQGTGA. This CDR3 is 14 amino acids long. Trimming stripped 2 bases from V and 4 bases from J, with 10 bases between. The CDR3 nucleotides are TGTGCCAGCAGCTTATCCGGGGGAGCAGATACGCAGTATTTT. As protein: CASSLSGGADTQYF.

This clone showed up just a few times. The rearrangement links TRBV28 to TRBJ2-3; no firm D call. Germline V gives CDR1 MDHEN, CDR2 SYDVKM. V was clipped by 3 bases and J by 6 bases, with 4 bases between them. This CDR3 comprises 11 residues. CDR3 coding DNA: TGTGCCAGCAGTTTCCTCGATACGCAGTATTTT. Protein: CASSFLDTQYF.